The 26 T cell receptor beta chains below all came from one sample that was sequenced in a study of shared clonotypes between healthy human individuals. Repertoires were generated with immunoSEQ multiplex PCR, while TCRdb's copy carries only in-frame clones and drops some. The sample contains 2 million to 2.5 million clones, approximately 94% of which appear only once. Sequencing was done on a sample of naive CD4+ T cells sorted from blood. Stated subset: CD45RA+ positively selected. The receptors derive from a man between 18 and 29 years old in good health.

This chain uses TRBV4-3 with TRBJ2-7, with 12 bases that match TRBD2. Germline V gene data show CDR1 as LGHNA and CDR2 as YSLEER. This CDR3 is 18 amino acids long. V trimming: 0 bases; J trimming: 4 bases; junction bases outside the gene matches: 10. CDR3 sequence: CASSQEWGTSGRRYEQYF. In nucleotides, the CDR3 is TGCGCCAGCAGCCAAGAATGGGGCACTAGCGGGAGGAGGTACGAGCAGTACTTC.

This rearrangement joins TRBV2 to TRBJ1-1, with 8 positions matching TRBD1. Trimming cost V 6 bases and J 4 bases; bases outside gene matches: 7. Germline CDR1 reads SNHLY; CDR2 reads FYNNEI. CDR3 length: 14 residues. CDR3 sequence reads: CASSNGQGGTEAFF. The CDR3 nucleotides are TGTGCCAGCAGCAATGGACAGGGCGGCACTGAAGCTTTCTTT.

V gene TRBV6-5 combines with J gene TRBJ1-1; weak D call: TRBD1 (6 bases). CDR3 length: 12 residues. Trimming removed 8 bases at V and 2 bases at J, with 9 bases between. Germline-derived CDR1 and CDR2 are MNHEY and SVGAGI. DNA of the CDR3: TGTGCCAGCCTCAGGGGAAACACTGAAGCTTTCTTT. The encoded protein is CASLRGNTEAFF.

This clone came up once. Mismatch with germline at one junction end may stem from a read error. The chain carries TRBV4-1 and TRBJ2-1, with 10 bases lining up with TRBD2. CDR3 length: 15 residues. Germline V gene data show CDR1 as MGHRA and CDR2 as YSYEKL. The CDR3, as DNA: TGCGCCAGCAGACAAGCGGGAGGGTCATGGAATGAGCAGTTCTTC. Protein sequence: CASRQAGGSWNEQFF.

This sequence joins TRBV27 and TRBJ1-2; perhaps TRBD1 as D (6 bases). V was trimmed by 5 bases and J by 4 bases, leaving 11 bases between them. Germline assignment: CDR1 MNHEY and CDR2 SMNVEV (reference sequence). CDR3 length equals 13 residues. The CDR3 spells CASSPVGAYGYTF. For the CDR3, the DNA is TGTGCCAGCAGTCCCGTGGGGGCCTATGGCTACACCTTC.

The CDR3 nucleotides are TGTGCCAGCAGCTTAAGCTTGGGACAGGGGGCGAAAAACATTCAGTACTTC. This sequence encodes CASSLSLGQGAKNIQYF. V usage is TRBV7-2 and J usage is TRBJ2-4, with 12 bases that match TRBD1. V lost 2 bases to trimming and J lost 4 bases; unmatched junction nucleotides: 6. Germline-derived CDR1 and CDR2 are SGHTA and FQGNSA. This CDR3 comprises 17 residues.

This chain joins TRBV6-5 and TRBJ2-6; D remains unclear. Trimming shortened V by 2 bases and J by 2 bases, and 7 bases separated the two germline ends. The CDR3 is 15 residues long. CDR1 is MNHEY and CDR2 is SVGAGI in the germline V gene. The CDR3 DNA sequence: TGTGCCAGCAGTTACAGGGATGCTGGGGCCAACGTCCTGACTTTC. It codes for CASSYRDAGANVLTF.

This clone was counted a single time. The chain recombines TRBV29-1 with TRBJ1-1, with TRBD1 matching 9 bases. Unmatched junction bases numbered 4, after V lost 3 bases and J lost 2 bases. The CDR3 runs 14 residues. Germline V CDR1 and CDR2: SQVTM, ANQGSEA. The CDR3 loop is CSVEDRGKNTEAFF. CDR3 nucleotides: TGCAGCGTTGAGGACAGGGGTAAAAACACTGAAGCTTTCTTT. Complete variable domain (other parts from reference TRBV29-1 and TRBJ1-1): SAVISQKPSRDICQRGTSLTIQCQVDSQVTMMFWYRQQPGQSLTLIATANQGSEATYESGFVIDKFPISRPNLTFSTLTVSNMSPEDSSIYLCSVEDRGKNTEAFFGQGTRLTVV.

V and J are TRBV14 and TRBJ1-2; D remains unclear. The ends were cut back, 0 bases at V and 4 bases at J, with 15 bases in the middle. This CDR3 is built from 16 residues. Germline V gene sequence: CDR1 SGHDN, CDR2 FVKESK. In nucleotides, the CDR3 is TGTGCCAGCAGCCAAGATTTCCGAGAAACGATCTATGGCTACACCTTC. Amino acid sequence: CASSQDFRETIYGYTF.

V and J are TRBV10-1 and TRBJ2-7, with unresolved D. The V gene's germline CDR1 is WNHNN and CDR2 SYGVQD (reference sequence). Between the trimmed V and J ends, which lost 5 bases and 6 bases, there was a span of 14 bases. CDR3 length: 13 residues. The CDR3 loop reads CASSPQSGLEQYF. The CDR3 nucleotides are TGCGCCAGCAGTCCTCAAAGTGGGCTCGAGCAGTACTTC.

The gene calls are TRBV27 and TRBJ2-1; 13 nucleotides align to TRBD2. The CDR3 runs to 14 residues. V shed 6 bases and J 6 bases; nucleotides not matched to a gene: 2. Per the germline V gene, CDR1 is MNHEY and CDR2 is SMNVEV (reference sequence). The DNA for the CDR3 is TGTGCCAGCAGAGGGACTAGCGGGGTCAATGAGCAGTTCTTC. Amino acids: CASRGTSGVNEQFF.

To note about this clone: The sample holds other DNA sequences that translate to the same CDR3. This chain links TRBV18 with TRBJ2-6, with D unresolved. The CDR3 runs to 15 residues. V was trimmed by 1 base and J by 2 bases, leaving 6 bases between them. Germline V gene lookup returns CDR1 KGHSH and CDR2 LQKENI. CDR3 amino acids: CASSPQGPGANVLTF. Written as DNA, the CDR3 is TGTGCCAGCTCACCACAAGGGCCTGGGGCCAACGTCCTGACTTTC.

This chain uses TRBV18 with TRBJ2-7; D not resolved. Germline V lookup: CDR1 KGHSH, CDR2 LQKENI. CDR3 length equals 13 residues. Between the trimmed V and J ends, which lost 4 bases and 3 bases, there was a span of 10 bases. CDR3 loop: CASSQNLDYEQYF. The CDR3, as DNA: TGTGCCAGCTCACAGAACTTGGACTACGAGCAGTACTTC.

This clone is a singleton in its sample. V usage is TRBV7-2 and J usage is TRBJ1-1, with D hard to call. Germline assignment: CDR1 SGHTA and CDR2 FQGNSA. The CDR3 is 16 amino acids. The V gene lost 1 base and the J gene lost 0 bases, with 12 bases spanning the gap. CDR3 region: CASSLVAARMNTEAFF. The CDR3 DNA reads as TGTGCCAGCAGCTTAGTCGCGGCCAGGATGAACACTGAAGCTTTCTTT.

This chain links TRBV7-9 with TRBJ1-1; D call uncertain. V was clipped by 5 bases and J by 1 base, with 8 bases between them. The V gene's germline CDR1 is SEHNR and CDR2 FQNEAQ (reference sequence). The CDR3 extends over 13 amino acids. DNA of the CDR3: TGTGCCAGCAGCCGTTCGGGGAACACTGAAGCTTTCTTT. Protein: CASSRSGNTEAFF.

Concerning this clone: Other DNA sequences in this sample translate to the same CDR3. The V gene is TRBV2, the J gene TRBJ2-1, with 9 bases that match TRBD1. Germline lookup yields CDR1 SNHLY and CDR2 FYNNEI. CDR3 length equals 15 residues. With 5 bases clipped from V and 0 bases from J, the junction kept 2 bases outside the gene matches. CDR3 sequence: CASSMDRGSYNEQFF. CDR3 DNA sequence: TGTGCCAGCAGTATGGACAGGGGCTCCTACAATGAGCAGTTCTTC.

This clone was detected only once. The V and J genes are TRBV10-3 and TRBJ1-3, with D possibly matching TRBD1 (5 bases). Trimming took 6 bases from V and 0 from J, leaving 27 bases between them. Germline V gives CDR1 ENHRY, CDR2 SYGVKD. This CDR3 comprises 20 residues. The CDR3 nucleotides are TGTGCCATCAGGGCATCCCCGGGCTTCGACAGCGCCTTCTCTGGAAACACCATATATTTT. This codes for CAIRASPGFDSAFSGNTIYF.

The chain links TRBV19 to TRBJ2-3; the D gene is possibly TRBD2 (5 bases). There are 14 residues in the CDR3. The V and J ends lost 5 bases and 2 bases respectively, with 11 bases between them. Germline lookup yields CDR1 LNHDA and CDR2 SQIVND (reference sequence). The CDR3 DNA reads TGTGCCAGTAGTGCCAGCGGAACCACAGATACGCAGTATTTT. Its protein is CASSASGTTDTQYF.

The rearrangement joins TRBV5-4 to TRBJ1-3; D call uncertain. Deletions cut 4 bases from V and 0 bases from J, with 5 bases between. The CDR3 runs 13 residues. Germline CDR1 SGHNT, CDR2 YYREEE (reference sequence). This CDR3 reads CASSPPSGNTIYF. The CDR3 DNA follows: TGTGCCAGCAGCCCGCCCTCTGGAAACACCATATATTTT.

The chain links TRBV6-5 to TRBJ1-4; 9 nucleotides line up with TRBD1. CDR3 length equals 13 residues. V lost 8 bases and J lost 12; bases outside the gene matches: 10. Germline V gene data show CDR1 as MNHEY and CDR2 as SVGAGI. CDR3 loop: CASSGTGPMELFF. The CDR3 DNA reads as TGTGCCAGCTCAGGGACAGGGCCGATGGAACTGTTTTTT.

The V gene is TRBV5-4, the J gene TRBJ2-3; 8 bases are shared with TRBD2. Per germline, CDR1 SGHNT and CDR2 YYREEE (reference sequence). The CDR3 loop spans 13 amino acids. V trimming: 4 bases; J trimming: 5 bases; junction bases outside the gene matches: 3. The CDR3 bases are TGTGCCAGCAGCCCGGGACTAGTAGATACGCAGTATTTT. Its translation is CASSPGLVDTQYF.

The chain links TRBV10-3 to TRBJ2-7; no firm D call. In germline, CDR1 is ENHRY, CDR2 SYGVKD. The CDR3 covers 12 residues. Trimming took off 11 bases at V and 0 bases at J, with 11 bases between the two ends. CDR3 bases: TGTGCCTCGGGTGCGGTCTCCTACGAGCAGTACTTC. It translates to CASGAVSYEQYF.

This clone is a singleton in its sample. The chain recombines TRBV19 with TRBJ2-1; 8 bases align to TRBD1. Trimming took 10 bases from V and 12 from J; bases not matched to a gene: 8. Germline V CDR1 and CDR2: LNHDA, SQIVND (reference sequence). The CDR3 has 11 amino acids. The CDR3: CATQQGVGQFF. The CDR3 DNA reads TGTGCCACTCAACAGGGGGTAGGGCAGTTCTTC.

The chain combines TRBV7-2 with TRBJ1-4; D is unresolved. The germline V gene encodes CDR1 SGHTA and CDR2 FQGNSA. CDR3 size: 11 residues. The V and J ends lost 6 bases and 8 bases respectively, with 7 bases between them. CDR3 in amino acids: CASRGGEKLFF. DNA of the CDR3: TGTGCCAGCAGAGGCGGGGAAAAACTGTTTTTT.

This sequence joins TRBV19 and TRBJ2-2, with 9 bases identical to TRBD1. CDR3 length: 14 amino acids. Germline V lookup: CDR1 LNHDA, CDR2 SQIVND (reference sequence). Trimming cost V 6 bases and J 6 bases; bases outside gene matches: 5. DNA of the CDR3: TGTGCCAGTAGGGTGGGACAGGGACCCGGGGAGCTGTTTTTT. Encoded protein: CASRVGQGPGELFF.

The chain has TRBV18 and TRBJ1-1; D possibly corresponds to TRBD1 (5 bases). Germline CDR1 and CDR2: KGHSH and LQKENI. The CDR3 is made up of 15 amino acids. Trimming took 0 bases from V and 4 from J, leaving 12 bases between them. The CDR3 region has the DNA TGTGCCAGCTCACCACCGAGTATGGGGGGCACTGAAGCTTTCTTT. It translates to CASSPPSMGGTEAFF.